Listed below are T cell receptor beta chains from one sample, sequenced in a study of blood T cell repertoires in COVID-19. Measured with immunoSEQ multiplex PCR; TCRdb has only the in-frame clones, and not every one. The data hold roughly 300,000 clones, with just over 90% observed a single time. Sequenced sample: peripheral blood. These receptors originate from a woman aged 30 to 39 with COVID-19, enrolled during active disease. Both conserved end residues are part of each CDR3. D genes are given only for firm matches. Some rows have no size entry. The others give once, few or many, or a class for an expanded clone.

. | TRBJ2-3 | TRBV27 | . | TGTGCCAGCAGTTTTTCGGGACACGTTAGCACAGATACGCAGTATTTT | CASSFSGHVSTDTQYF
TRBD1 | TRBJ2-5 | TRBV29-1 | . | TGCAGCGTTAGCGATCCCCGGGACAGGGGTGAGACCCAGTACTTC | CSVSDPRDRGETQYF
. | TRBJ1-1 | TRBV6-5 | . | TGTGCCAGCAGGTGGACAGCAAACACTGAAGCTTTCTTT | CASRWTANTEAFF
TRBD1 | TRBJ1-5 | TRBV28 | . | TGTGCCAGCAGTTCCTTTGGTAGGACAGGGTTCAATCAGCCCCAGCATTTT | CASSSFGRTGFNQPQHF
. | TRBJ1-6 | TRBV7-6 | . | TGTGCCAGCAGCTTGTTCGACCGCAGGGAGGATTCACCCCTCCACTTT | CASSLFDRREDSPLHF
TRBD2 | TRBJ2-3 | TRBV4-1 | . | TGCGCCAGCAGCCAGGATGCTAGCGGGCGCACAGATACGCAGTATTTT | CASSQDASGRTDTQYF
. | TRBJ1-6 | TRBV19 | . | TGTGCCAGTACGGCTGCCGGGGGAAATAATTCACCCCTCCACTTT | CASTAAGGNNSPLHF
. | TRBJ1-3 | TRBV5-1 | . | TGCGCCAGCAGCTTGCTATCGGGGGAAGGAAACACCATATATTTT | CASSLLSGEGNTIYF
TRBD1 | TRBJ1-5 | TRBV5-1 | . | TGCGCCAGCAGCTCGGAACCGGGACAGACTACTCAGCCCCAGCATTTT | CASSSEPGQTTQPQHF
. | TRBJ2-2 | TRBV19 | . | TGTGCCAGTAGTCGCGGGACAGTTTTTAACACCGGGGAGCTGTTTTTT | CASSRGTVFNTGELFF
. | TRBJ1-2 | TRBV5-1 | . | TGCGCCAGCAGCCTCCGGGACACTGGCTACACCTTC | CASSLRDTGYTF
. | TRBJ2-7 | TRBV18 | . | TGTGCCAGCTCACCGAACACGGGAGCGGCCTACGAGCAGTACTTC | CASSPNTGAAYEQYF
. | TRBJ1-5 | TRBV29-1 | . | TGCAGCGTTGGGCAGTATAGCAATCAGCCCCAGCATTTT | CSVGQYSNQPQHF
TRBD2 | TRBJ2-2 | TRBV5-4 | . | TGTGCCAGCAGTAGCGGGAGAGGCACCGGGGAGCTGTTTTTT | CASSSGRGTGELFF
. | TRBJ2-2 | TRBV10-1 | . | TGCGCCAGCAGTGACCTGGGCGGGAAGTACACCGGGGAGCTGTTTTTT | CASSDLGGKYTGELFF
TRBD2 | TRBJ2-1 | TRBV3-1/TRBV3-2 | . | TGTGCCAGCAGCCAAGAAAGACGGGTAGCGGGAGTGGGCTACAATGAGCAGTTCTTC | CASSQERRVAGVGYNEQFF
. | TRBJ1-6 | TRBV6-5 | . | TGTGCCAGCAGCGTCACAGGGCTCTATAATTCACCCCTCCACTTT | CASSVTGLYNSPLHF
TRBD2 | TRBJ2-2 | TRBV4-2 | few | TGTGCCAGCAGCCAAGAGCGGGAGGTGAGGACCGGGGAGCTGTTTTTT | CASSQEREVRTGELFF
. | TRBJ2-1 | TRBV7-9 | . | TGTGCCAGCAGCTCCCCAGGGGCTTTGCGCAATGAGCAGTTCTTC | CASSSPGALRNEQFF
TRBD1 | TRBJ2-5 | TRBV19 | . | TGTGCCAGTAGTCCCGCCCCCGACAGGGGGTTCCGAGAGACCCAGTACTTC | CASSPAPDRGFRETQYF
. | TRBJ1-1 | TRBV4-1 | . | TGCGCCAGCAGCCAGCCAAGGGGGGGAAACACTGAAGCTTTCTTT | CASSQPRGGNTEAFF
TRBD1 | TRBJ1-1 | TRBV19 | . | TGTGCCAGTAGTTCCACGCCGGGACAGGGGATCGATCCTGAAGCTTTCTTT | CASSSTPGQGIDPEAFF
TRBD1 | TRBJ2-6 | TRBV18 | . | TGTGCCAGCTCACCTGTAACCACAGGGGTTGGGGCCAACGTCCTGACTTTC | CASSPVTTGVGANVLTF
TRBD1 | TRBJ2-7 | TRBV6-2/TRBV6-3 | . | TGTGCCAGCAGTTTCCAAGCCGGGACAGGGATATCCTACGAGCAGTACTTC | CASSFQAGTGISYEQYF
TRBD1 | TRBJ1-2 | TRBV5-1 | . | TGCGCCAGCAGCTTGTTTGGGACAGGGGATTACTACACCTTC | CASSLFGTGDYYTF
TRBD1 | TRBJ1-1 | TRBV4-1 | . | TGCGCCAGCAGCCAGGGACAGGGGGAATACACTGAAGCTTTCTTT | CASSQGQGEYTEAFF